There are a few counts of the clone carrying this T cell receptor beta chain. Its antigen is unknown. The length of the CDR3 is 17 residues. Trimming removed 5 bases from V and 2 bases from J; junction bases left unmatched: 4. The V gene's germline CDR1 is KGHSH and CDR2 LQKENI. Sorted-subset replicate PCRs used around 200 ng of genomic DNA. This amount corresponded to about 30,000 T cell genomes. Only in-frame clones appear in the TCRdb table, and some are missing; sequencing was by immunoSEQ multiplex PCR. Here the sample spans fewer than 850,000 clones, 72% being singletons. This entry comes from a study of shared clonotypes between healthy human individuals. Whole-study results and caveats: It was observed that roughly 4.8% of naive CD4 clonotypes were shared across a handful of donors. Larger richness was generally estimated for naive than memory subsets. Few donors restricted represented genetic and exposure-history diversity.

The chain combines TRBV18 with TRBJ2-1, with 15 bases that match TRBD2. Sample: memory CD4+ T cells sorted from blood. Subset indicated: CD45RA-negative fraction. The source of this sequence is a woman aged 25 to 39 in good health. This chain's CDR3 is CASSGTSGRIAYNEQFF. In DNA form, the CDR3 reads TGTGCCAGCTCAGGGACTAGCGGGAGGATAGCCTACAATGAGCAGTTCTTC.